This T cell receptor beta chain came from a study of blood T cell repertoires in COVID-19. Study in general: Samples of COVID-19 (acute and convalescent) were obtained from the United States, Italy and Spain. The analysed material was cDNA or gDNA that came from T cells, B-cell-depleted T cells, or PBMCs.

Recruitment covered over 20 US areas and drew participants whose ages spanned roughly 18 to 89 years. Self-reported history from a screening survey and questionnaire set each donor's cohort. The protocol was immunoSEQ multiplex PCR, while the TCRdb copy is restricted to in-frame clones and leaves out a portion. The sample yields about 220,000 clones, approximately 90% seen once. This receptor was identified in a middle-aged woman with acute COVID-19. Specimen: PBMCs or T cells enriched from blood (not recorded which).

DNA for the CDR3: TGTGCCAGCAGCTTAGGGACAGGGGGCACAGCTTTCTTT. This gives the protein CASSLGTGGTAFF. This chain connects TRBV7-9 to TRBJ1-1, with 11 positions matching TRBD1. Germline assignment: CDR1 SEHNR and CDR2 FQNEAQ (reference sequence). This CDR3 is built from 13 residues. V lost 1 base, J lost 10 bases, and 2 bases stayed unmatched.